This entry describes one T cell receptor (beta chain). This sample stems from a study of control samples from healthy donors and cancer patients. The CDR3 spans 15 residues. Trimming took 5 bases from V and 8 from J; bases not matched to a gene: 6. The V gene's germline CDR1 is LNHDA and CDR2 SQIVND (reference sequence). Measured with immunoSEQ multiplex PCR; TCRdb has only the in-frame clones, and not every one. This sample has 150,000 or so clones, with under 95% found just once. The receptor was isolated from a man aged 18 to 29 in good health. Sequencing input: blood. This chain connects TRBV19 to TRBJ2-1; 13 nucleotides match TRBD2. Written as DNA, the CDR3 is TGTGCCAGTAGTTTTAGGACTAGCGGGAGTCATGAGCAGTTCTTC. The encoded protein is CASSFRTSGSHEQFF.